The present T cell receptor beta chain was sequenced within a study of PD-1 blockade in classical Hodgkin lymphoma. Study observations and caveats: Repertoires differed for reasons still undefined, possibly disease activity or prior therapy.

On this clone itself: What it binds is not known.

Specified time point: newly diagnosed, previously untreated cHL patient sample. Germline CDR1 is SGHVS and CDR2 is FQNEAQ. V shed 4 bases and J 5 bases; nucleotides not matched to a gene: 12. The CDR3 consists of 17 residues. Clones were read by immunoSEQ multiplex PCR, and TCRdb kept only the in-frame ones, dropping some. The repertoire includes about 15,000 clones, 84% of them detected once, and almost 8.5% sits in the top ten. This receptor was taken from a human donor with classical Hodgkin lymphoma. V gene TRBV7-8 combines with J gene TRBJ2-1; TRBD2 matches at 9 bases. Sequenced input: peripheral blood mononuclear cells (PBMCs). The CDR3 bases are TGTGCCAGCAGCTCCGTAGTTCGGCGGGAGGGGGACAATGAGCAGTTCTTC. Amino acid sequence: CASSSVVRREGDNEQFF.